This T cell receptor beta chain was recorded in a study of cytomegalovirus exposure and HLA in healthy donors. Study-level points and caveats: It was in a later analysis that TCR association rates were seen to vary by HLA locus, highest for DRB1 and lowest for HLA-C.

Germline-derived CDR1 and CDR2 are GTSNPN and SVGIG (reference sequence). The CDR3 has 13 residues. Between the trimmed V and J ends, which lost 0 bases and 7 bases, there was a span of 12 bases. PCR amplification relied on 60 Vbeta primers (plus 13 Jbeta primers). Here immunoSEQ multiplex PCR was the method, and the copy in TCRdb shows in-frame clones only, minus some. Found here are 200,000 to 250,000 clones, roughly 84% of them singletons; the top ten hold 0.71%. A word on this clone: Its target is unknown.

The chain couples TRBV30 to TRBJ1-1; a weak D match, TRBD1 (5 bases). This TCR was sampled from a boy between 2 and 10 years old in good health and CMV-seronegative. Input material: PBMCs. The CDR3 protein is CAWSVIRGGEAFF. Here the CDR3 DNA reads TGTGCCTGGAGTGTAATACGCGGGGGTGAAGCTTTCTTT.